This T cell receptor beta chain was obtained from a study of cytomegalovirus exposure and HLA in healthy donors. Study context: A prior study identified 117 million unique TCR beta sequences from 200 million or so T cells.

The CDR3 spans 17 residues. Per the germline V gene, CDR1 is SGHVS and CDR2 is FQNEAQ. Trimming pared 2 bases from V and 2 bases from J, leaving 16 bases between. In the PCR, 60 Vbeta and 13 Jbeta primers were used. Source study methods: Later, an analysis found 75 million to 100 million unique TCR beta chains, and about 10 million of these were shared. Method: immunoSEQ multiplex PCR; TCRdb's copy keeps in-frame clones and lacks some. From that table come the V and J calls and clone size; the DNA was used to work out D and trimming. The data hold 75,000 to 95,000 clones, with around 78% observed a single time.

The source material was PBMCs. The chain is built from TRBV7-8 and TRBJ2-1; D remains unclear. The receptor was derived from a male donor in good health and CMV-seropositive. In nucleotides, the CDR3 is TGTGCCAGCAGCTTACCGGTCCGGTTTAAGCCCTACAATGAGCAGTTCTTC. Its translation: CASSLPVRFKPYNEQFF. Together with reference TRBV7-8 and TRBJ2-1, the CDR3 gives the full variable domain: GAGVSQSPRYKVAKRGQDVALRCDPISGHVSLFWYQQALGQGPEFLTYFQNEAQLDKSGLPSDRFFAERPEGSVSTLKIQRTQQEDSAVYLCASSLPVRFKPYNEQFFGPGTRLTVL.